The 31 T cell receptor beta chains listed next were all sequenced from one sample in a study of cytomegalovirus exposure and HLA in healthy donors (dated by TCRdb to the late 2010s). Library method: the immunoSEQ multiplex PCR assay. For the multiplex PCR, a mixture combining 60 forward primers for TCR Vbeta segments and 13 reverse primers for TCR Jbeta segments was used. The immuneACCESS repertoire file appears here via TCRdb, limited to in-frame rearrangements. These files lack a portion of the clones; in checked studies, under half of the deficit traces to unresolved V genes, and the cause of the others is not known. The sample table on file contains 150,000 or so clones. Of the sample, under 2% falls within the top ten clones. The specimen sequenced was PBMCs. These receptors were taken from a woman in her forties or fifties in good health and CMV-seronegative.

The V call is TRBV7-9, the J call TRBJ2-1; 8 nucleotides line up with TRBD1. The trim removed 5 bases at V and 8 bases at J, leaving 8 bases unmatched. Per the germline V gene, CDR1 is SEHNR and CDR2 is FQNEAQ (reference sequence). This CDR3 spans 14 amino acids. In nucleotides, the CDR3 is TGTGCCAGCAGCCAAGGACAGGGAATAGATGAGCAGTTCTTC. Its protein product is CASSQGQGIDEQFF.

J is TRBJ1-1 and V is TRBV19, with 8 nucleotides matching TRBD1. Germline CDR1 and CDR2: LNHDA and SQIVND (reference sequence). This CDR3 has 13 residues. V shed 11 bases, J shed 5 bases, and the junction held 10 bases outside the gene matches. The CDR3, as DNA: TGTGCCGGCTCGCTGACAGGGGAAACTGAAGCTTTCTTT. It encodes CAGSLTGETEAFF.

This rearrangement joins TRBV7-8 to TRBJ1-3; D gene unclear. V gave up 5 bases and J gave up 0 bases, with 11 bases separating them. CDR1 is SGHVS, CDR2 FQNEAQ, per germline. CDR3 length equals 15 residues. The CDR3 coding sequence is TGTGCCAGCAGCCAAACATCCTCCTCTGGAAACACCATATATTTT. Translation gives CASSQTSSSGNTIYF.

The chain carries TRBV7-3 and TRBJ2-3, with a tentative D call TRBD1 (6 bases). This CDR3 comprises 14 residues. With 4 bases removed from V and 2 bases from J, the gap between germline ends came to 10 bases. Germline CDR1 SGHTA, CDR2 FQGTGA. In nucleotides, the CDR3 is TGTGCCAGCAGCTCGCAGGGGACCACAGATACGCAGTATTTT. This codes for CASSSQGTTDTQYF.

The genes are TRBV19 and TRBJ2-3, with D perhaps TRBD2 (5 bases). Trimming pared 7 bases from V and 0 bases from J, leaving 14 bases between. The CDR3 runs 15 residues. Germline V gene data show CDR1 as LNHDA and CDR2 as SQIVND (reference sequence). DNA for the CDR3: TGTGCCAGTACAACCGGGATTACTAGCACAGATACGCAGTATTTT. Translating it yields CASTTGITSTDTQYF.

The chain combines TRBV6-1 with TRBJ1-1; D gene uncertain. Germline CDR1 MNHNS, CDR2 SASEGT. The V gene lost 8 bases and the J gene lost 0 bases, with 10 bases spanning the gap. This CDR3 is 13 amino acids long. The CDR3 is CASQRGMNTEAFF. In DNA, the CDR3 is TGTGCCAGCCAGCGGGGTATGAACACTGAAGCTTTCTTT.

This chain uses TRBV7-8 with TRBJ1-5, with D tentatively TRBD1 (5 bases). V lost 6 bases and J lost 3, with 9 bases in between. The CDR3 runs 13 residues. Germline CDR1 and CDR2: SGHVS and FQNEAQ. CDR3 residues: CASRPTDNQPQHF. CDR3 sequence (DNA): TGTGCCAGCAGACCGACAGACAATCAGCCCCAGCATTTT.

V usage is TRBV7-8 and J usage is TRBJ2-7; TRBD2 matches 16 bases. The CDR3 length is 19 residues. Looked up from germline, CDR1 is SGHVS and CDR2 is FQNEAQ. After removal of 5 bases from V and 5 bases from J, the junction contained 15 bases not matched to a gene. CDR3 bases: TGTGCCAGCAGCCAACGGACCGGGACTAGCGGGAGGGTCAGGGACGAGCAGTACTTC. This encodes CASSQRTGTSGRVRDEQYF.

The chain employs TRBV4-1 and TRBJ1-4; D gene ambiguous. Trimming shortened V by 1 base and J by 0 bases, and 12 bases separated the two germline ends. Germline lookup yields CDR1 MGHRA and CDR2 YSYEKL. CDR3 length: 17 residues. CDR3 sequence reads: CASSQALLRATNEKLFF. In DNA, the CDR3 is TGCGCCAGCAGCCAAGCCCTCCTCCGGGCAACTAATGAAAAACTGTTTTTT.

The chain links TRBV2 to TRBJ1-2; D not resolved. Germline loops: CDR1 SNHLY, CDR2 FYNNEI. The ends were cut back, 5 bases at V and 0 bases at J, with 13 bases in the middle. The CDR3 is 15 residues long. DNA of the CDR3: TGTGCCAGCAGTCTAACCGGGAACGCTAACTATGGCTACACCTTC. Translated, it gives CASSLTGNANYGYTF.

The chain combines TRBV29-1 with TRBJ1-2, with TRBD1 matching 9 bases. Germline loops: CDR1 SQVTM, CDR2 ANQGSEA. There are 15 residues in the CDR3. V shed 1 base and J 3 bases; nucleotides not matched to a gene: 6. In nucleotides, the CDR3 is TGCAGCGTTGAAGTAGGTGGACAGGGGTACTATGGCTACACCTTC. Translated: CSVEVGGQGYYGYTF.

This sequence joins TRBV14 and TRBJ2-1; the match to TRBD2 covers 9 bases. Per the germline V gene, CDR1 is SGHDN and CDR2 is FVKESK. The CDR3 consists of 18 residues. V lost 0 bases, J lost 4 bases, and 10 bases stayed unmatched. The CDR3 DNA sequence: TGTGCCAGCAGCCAAGAGCTGGTCCGAGCGGGGGGTTACAATGAGCAGTTCTTC. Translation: CASSQELVRAGGYNEQFF.

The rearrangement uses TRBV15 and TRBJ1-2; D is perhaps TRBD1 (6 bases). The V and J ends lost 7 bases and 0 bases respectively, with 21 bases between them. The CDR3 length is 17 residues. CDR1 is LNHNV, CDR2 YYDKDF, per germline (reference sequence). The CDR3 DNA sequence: TGTGCCACCACCGCCCCCGGGGACACAAGGACTAACTATGGCTACACCTTC. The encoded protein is CATTAPGDTRTNYGYTF.

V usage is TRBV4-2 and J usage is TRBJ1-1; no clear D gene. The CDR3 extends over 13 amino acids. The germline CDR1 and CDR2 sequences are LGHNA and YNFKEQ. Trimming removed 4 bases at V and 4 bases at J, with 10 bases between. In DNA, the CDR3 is TGTGCCAGCAGCCGCAACGAGGTCACTGAAGCTTTCTTT. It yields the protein CASSRNEVTEAFF.

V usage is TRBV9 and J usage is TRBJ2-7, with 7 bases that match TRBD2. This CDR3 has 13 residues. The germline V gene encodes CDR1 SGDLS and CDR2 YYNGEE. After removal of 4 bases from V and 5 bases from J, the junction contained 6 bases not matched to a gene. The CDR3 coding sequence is TGTGCCAGCAGCCTTCGGGGGGTCCACGAGCAGTACTTC. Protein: CASSLRGVHEQYF.

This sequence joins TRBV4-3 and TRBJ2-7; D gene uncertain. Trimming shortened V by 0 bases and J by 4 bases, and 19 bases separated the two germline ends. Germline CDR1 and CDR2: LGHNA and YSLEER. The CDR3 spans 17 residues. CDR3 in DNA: TGCGCCAGCAGCCAAGAATTCCGTGAGAACGTTCCGTACGAGCAGTACTTC. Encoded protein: CASSQEFRENVPYEQYF.

This CDR3 reads CASSLAGGGETGYTF. CDR3 sequence (DNA): TGCGCCAGCAGCTTGGCGGGCGGCGGGGAAACTGGCTACACCTTC. The gene calls are TRBV5-1 and TRBJ1-2, with D uncertain. V lost 0 bases, J lost 7 bases, and 16 bases lay in between. Germline assignment: CDR1 SGHRS and CDR2 YFSETQ. The CDR3 loop spans 15 amino acids.

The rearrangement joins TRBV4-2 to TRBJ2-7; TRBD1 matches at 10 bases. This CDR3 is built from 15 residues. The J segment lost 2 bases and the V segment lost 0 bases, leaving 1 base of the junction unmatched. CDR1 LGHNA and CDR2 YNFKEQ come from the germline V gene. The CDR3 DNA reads TGTGCCAGCAGCCAAGAGGGGACAGGGGCCTACGAGCAGTACTTC. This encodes CASSQEGTGAYEQYF.

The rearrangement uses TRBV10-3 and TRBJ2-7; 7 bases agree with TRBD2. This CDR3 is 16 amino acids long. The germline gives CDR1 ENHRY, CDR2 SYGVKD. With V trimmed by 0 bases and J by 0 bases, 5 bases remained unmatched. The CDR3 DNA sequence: TGTGCCATCAGTGAGTCGGGGGACTACCTCTCCTACGAGCAGTACTTC. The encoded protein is CAISESGDYLSYEQYF.

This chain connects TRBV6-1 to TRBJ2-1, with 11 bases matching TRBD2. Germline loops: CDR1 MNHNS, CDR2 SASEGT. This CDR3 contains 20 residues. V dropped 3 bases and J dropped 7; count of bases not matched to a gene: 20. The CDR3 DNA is TGTGCCAGCAGTGACTTCTGGGGTAGCGGGAGGGCCAGCCTGGGGAATGAGCAGTTCTTC. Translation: CASSDFWGSGRASLGNEQFF.

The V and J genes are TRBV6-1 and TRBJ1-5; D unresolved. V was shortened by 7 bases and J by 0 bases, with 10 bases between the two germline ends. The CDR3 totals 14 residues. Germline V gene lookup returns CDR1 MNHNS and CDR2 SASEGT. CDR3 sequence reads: CASTRTYSNQPQHF. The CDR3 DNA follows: TGTGCCAGCACAAGGACTTATAGCAATCAGCCCCAGCATTTT.

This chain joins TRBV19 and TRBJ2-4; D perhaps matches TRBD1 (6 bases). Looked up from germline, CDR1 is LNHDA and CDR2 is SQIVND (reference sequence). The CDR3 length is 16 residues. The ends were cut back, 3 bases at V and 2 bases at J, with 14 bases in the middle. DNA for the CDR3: TGTGCCAGTAGTATCCCCCCGGACAGCTCCAAAAACATTCAGTACTTC. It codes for CASSIPPDSSKNIQYF.

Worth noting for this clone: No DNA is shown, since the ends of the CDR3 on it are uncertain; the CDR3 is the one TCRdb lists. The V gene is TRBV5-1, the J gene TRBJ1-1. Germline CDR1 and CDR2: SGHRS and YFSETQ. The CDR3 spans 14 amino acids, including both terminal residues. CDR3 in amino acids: CASSILGEGTEAFF.

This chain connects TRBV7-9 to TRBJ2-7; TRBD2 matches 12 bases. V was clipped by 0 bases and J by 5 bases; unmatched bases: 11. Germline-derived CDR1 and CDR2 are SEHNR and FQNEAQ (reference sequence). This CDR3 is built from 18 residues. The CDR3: CASSLAQTRLAGAHEQYF. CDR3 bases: TGTGCCAGCAGCTTAGCCCAGACCCGACTAGCGGGAGCCCACGAGCAGTACTTC.

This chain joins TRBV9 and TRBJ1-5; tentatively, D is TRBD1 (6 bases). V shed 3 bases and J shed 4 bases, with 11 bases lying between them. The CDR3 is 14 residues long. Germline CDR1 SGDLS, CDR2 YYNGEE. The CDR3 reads CASSAQGNNQPQHF. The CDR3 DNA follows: TGTGCCAGCAGCGCACAGGGTAATAATCAGCCCCAGCATTTT.

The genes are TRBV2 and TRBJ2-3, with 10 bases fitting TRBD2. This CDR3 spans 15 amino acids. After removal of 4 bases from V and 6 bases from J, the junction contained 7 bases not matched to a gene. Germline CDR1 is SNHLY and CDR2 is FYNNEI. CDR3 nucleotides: TGTGCCAGCAGTGGGAGCGGGGGGGCCTCTGATACGCAGTATTTT. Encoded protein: CASSGSGGASDTQYF.

The CDR3 DNA sequence: TGTGCCAGCAGCTTAGCGCCTGGACAGAACACTGAAGCTTTCTTT. Amino acids: CASSLAPGQNTEAFF. V is TRBV7-6 and J is TRBJ1-1, with D perhaps TRBD1 (5 bases). CDR3 size: 15 residues. Per germline, CDR1 SGHVS and CDR2 FNYEAQ. V gave up 0 bases and J gave up 1 base, with 9 bases separating them.

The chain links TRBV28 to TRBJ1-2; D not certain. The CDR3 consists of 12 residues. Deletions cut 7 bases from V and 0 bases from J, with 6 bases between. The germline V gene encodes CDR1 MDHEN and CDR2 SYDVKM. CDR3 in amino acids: CASKETNYGYTF. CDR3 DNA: TGTGCCAGCAAGGAGACTAACTATGGCTACACCTTC.

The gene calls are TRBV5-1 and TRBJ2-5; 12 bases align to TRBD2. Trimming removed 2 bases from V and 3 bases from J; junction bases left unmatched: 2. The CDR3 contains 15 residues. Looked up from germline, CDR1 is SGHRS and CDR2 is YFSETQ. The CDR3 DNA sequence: TGCGCCAGCAGCTTCCGGACTAGCGGGGAAGAGACCCAGTACTTC. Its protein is CASSFRTSGEETQYF.

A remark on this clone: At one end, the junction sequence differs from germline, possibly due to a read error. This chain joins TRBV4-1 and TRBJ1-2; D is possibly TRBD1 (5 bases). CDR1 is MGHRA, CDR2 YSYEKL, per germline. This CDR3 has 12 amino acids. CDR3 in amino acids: CASSNNLRQSAF. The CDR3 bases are TGCGCCAGCAGCAACAATCTACGACAGTCAGCCTTC.

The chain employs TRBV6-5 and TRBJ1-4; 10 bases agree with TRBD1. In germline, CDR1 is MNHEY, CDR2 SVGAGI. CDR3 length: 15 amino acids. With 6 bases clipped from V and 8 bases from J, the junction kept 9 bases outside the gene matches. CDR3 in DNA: TGTGCCAGCAGGCGTCCTGGGACAGGGGAAGAAAAACTGTTTTTT. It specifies CASRRPGTGEEKLFF.